The rows below give T cell receptor beta chains drawn from one sample of a study of prognosis after radiotherapy for stage I lung cancer. One entry per CDR3 protein results from TCRdb running MiXCR on the multiplex PCR reads. Of 30,000 to 40,000 distinct CDR3 sequences detected, roughly a quarter appear once; the ten largest clones hold less than 30%. Sequenced here: PBMCs, sampled before or after stereotactic body radiation therapy (not recorded which). These receptors all come from a donor aged 50 or older with non-small cell lung cancer. Both conserved end residues are part of each CDR3. D genes are given only for firm matches. Expanded clones are given a class, and other clones once, few, many or no size at all.

CDR3 DNA: TGCAGTGCTGGACTAGCGGGAGGGCCGGGAGAGACCCAGTACTTC
CDR3 protein: CSAGLAGGPGETQYF
clone size: many
V gene: TRBV20-1
D gene: TRBD2
J gene: TRBJ2-5

CDR3 DNA: TGTGCCAGCATCCCATCGATCGTAGCGGGGTCGAACACCGTGGAGCTGTTTTTT
CDR3 protein: CASIPSIVAGSNTVELFF
clone size: NA
V gene: TRBV7-6
D gene: TRBD2
J gene: TRBJ2-2

CDR3 DNA: TGCAGTGCTACACAGGGGTGGGGGTCCGGGGGCTATGGCTACACCTTC
CDR3 protein: CSATQGWGSGGYGYTF
clone size: NA
V gene: TRBV20-1
D gene: TRBD1
J gene: TRBJ1-2

CDR3 DNA: TGTGCCACCAGACCCCCGGCAGCAGCCTACGAGCAGTACTTC
CDR3 protein: CATRPPAAAYEQYF
clone size: NA
V gene: TRBV14
D gene: NA
J gene: TRBJ2-7

CDR3 DNA: TGTGCCAGCAGCGCGGGCGGGACAGTGGGATTTTATGAGCAGTTCTTC
CDR3 protein: CASSAGGTVGFYEQFF
clone size: many
V gene: TRBV9
D gene: NA
J gene: TRBJ2-1

CDR3 DNA: TGTGCCAGCAGTCCGTCGGGGACAGTTCTCTACTATGGCTACACCTTC
CDR3 protein: CASSPSGTVLYYGYTF
clone size: many
V gene: TRBV28
D gene: TRBD1
J gene: TRBJ1-2

CDR3 DNA: TGTGCCAGCAATTCGCTAGGCGAAAAACTGTTTTTT
CDR3 protein: CASNSLGEKLFF
clone size: many
V gene: TRBV28
D gene: NA
J gene: TRBJ1-4

CDR3 DNA: TGTGCCATCAGTGCCGACCGGGACAACACTGAAGCTTTCTTT
CDR3 protein: CAISADRDNTEAFF
clone size: many
V gene: TRBV10-3
D gene: NA
J gene: TRBJ1-1

CDR3 DNA: TGCAGTGCTAGGGGGCGGGGGTGGATGAACACTGAAGCTTTCTTT
CDR3 protein: CSARGRGWMNTEAFF
clone size: many
V gene: TRBV20-1
D gene: NA
J gene: TRBJ1-1

CDR3 DNA: TGTGCCAGCGATCGGGGAACTTCTGGAAACACCATATATTTT
CDR3 protein: CASDRGTSGNTIYF
clone size: many
V gene: TRBV6-1
D gene: NA
J gene: TRBJ1-3

CDR3 DNA: TGCAGTGCTAGAGAGACAGGGGGTACCGGGGAGCTGTTTTTT
CDR3 protein: CSARETGGTGELFF
clone size: many
V gene: TRBV20-1
D gene: TRBD1
J gene: TRBJ2-2

CDR3 DNA: TGTGCCTGGAGGCTTGTGCAGGGGGCTAATGAAAAACTGTTTTTT
CDR3 protein: CAWRLVQGANEKLFF
clone size: many
V gene: TRBV30
D gene: TRBD1
J gene: TRBJ1-4

CDR3 DNA: TGTGCCAGTAGTGCCCCTCGGGACAGCTCCGAGCAGTACTTC
CDR3 protein: CASSAPRDSSEQYF
clone size: many
V gene: TRBV19
D gene: TRBD1
J gene: TRBJ2-7

CDR3 DNA: TGTGCCAGCAGTTTAACTAGCGAGACCTACGAGCAGTACTTC
CDR3 protein: CASSLTSETYEQYF
clone size: many
V gene: TRBV12-3/TRBV12-4
D gene: TRBD2
J gene: TRBJ2-7

CDR3 DNA: TGCGCCAGCAGCCAGACCACAGGGTCCTACGAGCAGTACTTC
CDR3 protein: CASSQTTGSYEQYF
clone size: NA
V gene: TRBV4-1
D gene: NA
J gene: TRBJ2-7

CDR3 DNA: TGTGCCTGGAGTATCGGACTAATGAACACTGAAGCTTTCTTT
CDR3 protein: CAWSIGLMNTEAFF
clone size: many
V gene: TRBV30
D gene: NA
J gene: TRBJ1-1